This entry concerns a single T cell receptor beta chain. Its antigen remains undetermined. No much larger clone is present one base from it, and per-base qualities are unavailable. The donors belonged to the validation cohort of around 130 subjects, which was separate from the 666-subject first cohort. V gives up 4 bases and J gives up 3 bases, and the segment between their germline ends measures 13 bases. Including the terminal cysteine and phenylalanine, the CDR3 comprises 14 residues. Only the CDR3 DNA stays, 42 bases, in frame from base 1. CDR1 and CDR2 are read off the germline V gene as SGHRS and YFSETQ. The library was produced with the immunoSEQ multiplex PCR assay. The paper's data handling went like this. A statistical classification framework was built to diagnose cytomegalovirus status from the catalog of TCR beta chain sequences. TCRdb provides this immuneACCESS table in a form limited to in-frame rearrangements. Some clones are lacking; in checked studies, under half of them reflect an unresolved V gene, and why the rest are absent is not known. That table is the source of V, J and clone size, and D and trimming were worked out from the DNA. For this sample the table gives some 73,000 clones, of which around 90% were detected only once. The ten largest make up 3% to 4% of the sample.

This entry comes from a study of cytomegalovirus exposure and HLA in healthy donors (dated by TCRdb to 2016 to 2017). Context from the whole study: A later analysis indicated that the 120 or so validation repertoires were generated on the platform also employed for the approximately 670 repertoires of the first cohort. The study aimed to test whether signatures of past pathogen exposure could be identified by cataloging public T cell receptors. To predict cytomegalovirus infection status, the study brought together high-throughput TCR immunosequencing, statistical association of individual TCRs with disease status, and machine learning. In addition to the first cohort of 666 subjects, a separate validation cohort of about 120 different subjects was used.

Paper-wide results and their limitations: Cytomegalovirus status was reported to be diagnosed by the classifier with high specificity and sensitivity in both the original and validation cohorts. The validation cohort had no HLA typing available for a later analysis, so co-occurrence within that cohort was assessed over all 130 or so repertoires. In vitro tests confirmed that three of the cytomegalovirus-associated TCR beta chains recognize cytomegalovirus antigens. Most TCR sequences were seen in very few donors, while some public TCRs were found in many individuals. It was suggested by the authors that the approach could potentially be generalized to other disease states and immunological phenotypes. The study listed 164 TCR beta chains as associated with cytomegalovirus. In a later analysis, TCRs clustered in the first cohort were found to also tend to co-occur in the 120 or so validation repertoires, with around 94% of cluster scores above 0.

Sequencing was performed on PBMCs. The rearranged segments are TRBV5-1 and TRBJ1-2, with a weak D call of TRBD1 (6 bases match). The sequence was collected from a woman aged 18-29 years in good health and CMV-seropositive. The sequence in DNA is TGCGCCAGCAGCCCGGGGACATCGGACTATGGCTACACCTTC. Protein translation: CASSPGTSDYGYTF.